Following are 24 T cell receptor beta chains from one sample sequenced in a study of type 1 regulatory T cells. One entry per CDR3 protein results from TCRdb running MiXCR on the reads. The data show about 42,000 distinct CDR3 sequences, roughly an eighth seen once. These TCRs' antigens remain unknown. The sequencing sample was made of cultured non-Tr1 T cells, either the whole culture or a sorted T cell fraction (not recorded which). Receptors were obtained from a human donor in good health.

This clonotype showed up many times. This chain uses TRBV19 with TRBJ2-5; the match to TRBD1 covers 9 bases. The trim removed 3 bases at V and 5 bases at J, leaving 13 bases unmatched. Germline CDR1 reads LNHDA; CDR2 reads SQIVND (reference sequence). The CDR3 length is 17 residues. The CDR3 spells CASSITPMGQGGETQYF. The CDR3 bases are TGTGCCAGTAGTATTACCCCGATGGGACAGGGCGGGGAGACCCAGTACTTC.

The V and J genes are TRBV18 and TRBJ1-1; D is undetermined. Germline V CDR1 and CDR2: KGHSH, LQKENI. CDR3 length: 14 amino acids. V lost 1 base to trimming and J lost 4 bases, with 10 bases between them. CDR3 bases: TGTGCCAGCTCACCACAGCACGCGACCACTGAAGCTTTCTTT. It codes for CASSPQHATTEAFF.

This clonotype was counted at least ten times. V is TRBV5-1 and J is TRBJ1-5; D might be TRBD1 (5 bases). The CDR3 length is 15 residues. Germline CDR1 is SGHRS and CDR2 is YFSETQ. V lost 0 bases, J lost 1 base, and 8 bases lay in between. The CDR3 sequence: CASSLVGTSNQPQHF. CDR3 in DNA: TGCGCCAGCAGCTTGGTGGGGACCAGCAATCAGCCCCAGCATTTT.

This clonotype has at least ten counts. This chain links TRBV25-1 with TRBJ2-3; no reliable D call. The germline V gene has CDR1 MGHDK and CDR2 SYGVNS. The CDR3 extends over 11 amino acids. Trimming left V 5 bases short and J 6 bases short, with 6 bases between. The CDR3 spells CASSSGDTQYF. The CDR3, as DNA: TGTGCCAGCAGTTCGGGCGATACGCAGTATTTT.

The chain joins TRBV10-3 to TRBJ2-1; the match to TRBD2 covers 12 bases. With 2 bases clipped from V and 5 bases from J, the junction kept 4 bases outside the gene matches. Germline lookup yields CDR1 ENHRY and CDR2 SYGVKD. This CDR3 has 16 amino acids. CDR3 DNA sequence: TGTGCCATCAGTGAGCGACTAGCGGGAGATAACAATGAGCAGTTCTTC. As protein: CAISERLAGDNNEQFF.

The J gene is TRBJ1-1, the V gene TRBV19; no clear D gene. Trimming took off 6 bases at V and 2 bases at J, with 10 bases between the two ends. This CDR3 comprises 13 residues. The germline CDR1 and CDR2 sequences are LNHDA and SQIVND (reference sequence). The CDR3 bases are TGTGCCAGTAGGAGTAGGGATAACACTGAAGCTTTCTTT. Translation gives CASRSRDNTEAFF. Together with reference TRBV19 and TRBJ1-1, the CDR3 gives the full variable domain: DGGITQSPKYLFRKEGQNVTLSCEQNLNHDAMYWYRQDPGQGLRLIYYSQIVNDFQKGDIAEGYSVSREKKESFPLTVTSAQKNPTAFYLCASRSRDNTEAFFGQGTRLTVV.

Turning to this clonotype: One base away lies a much larger clone, so this may be a sequencing read error. The rearrangement uses TRBV7-3 and TRBJ1-1; TRBD1 aligns across 10 bases. This CDR3 region has 14 residues. Germline V gene data show CDR1 as SGHTA and CDR2 as FQGTGA. V was clipped by 5 bases and J by 4 bases; unmatched bases: 4. The CDR3 loop reads CASSKGQGSTEAFF. The CDR3 coding sequence is TGTGCCAGCAGCAAGGGACAGGGGAGCACTGAAGCTTTCTTT.

This clonotype came up a few times. The V call is TRBV5-1, the J call TRBJ2-7, with TRBD1 matching 9 bases. Looked up from germline, CDR1 is SGHRS and CDR2 is YFSETQ. The CDR3 runs 15 residues. Unmatched junction bases numbered 4, after V lost 0 bases and J lost 3 bases. The CDR3 DNA reads TGCGCCAGCAGCTTGGACAGGGGGCCTTGCTACGAGCAGTACTTC. This sequence encodes CASSLDRGPCYEQYF.

This clonotype was picked up a small number of times. V and J are TRBV24-1 and TRBJ2-3; TRBD2 is a possible D gene (5 bases). V was shortened by 0 bases and J by 5 bases, with 14 bases between the two germline ends. Germline values: CDR1 KGHDR, CDR2 SFDVKD. The CDR3 is 16 residues long. DNA for the CDR3: TGTGCCACCAGTGATTTGGCGCCCGGAAGCGGAGATACGCAGTATTTT. Translated, it gives CATSDLAPGSGDTQYF.

This clonotype was recorded many times. The chain recombines TRBV7-2 with TRBJ2-5; 13 bases are shared with TRBD2. Germline CDR1 and CDR2: SGHTA and FQGNSA. The CDR3 is made up of 14 amino acids. The V and J ends lost 5 bases and 5 bases, in that order; junction bases with no gene match: 2. The CDR3 region is CASSPTSGRETQYF. The CDR3 DNA follows: TGTGCCAGCAGCCCGACTAGCGGGAGGGAGACCCAGTACTTC.

This clonotype was counted between two and nine times. The rearrangement uses TRBV7-9 and TRBJ2-1, with 10 bases lining up with TRBD2. Germline CDR1 and CDR2: SEHNR and FQNEAQ (reference sequence). The CDR3 loop spans 14 amino acids. V trimming: 4 bases; J trimming: 8 bases; junction bases outside the gene matches: 5. This CDR3 is CASSSASGSHEQFF. The DNA for the CDR3 is TGTGCCAGCAGCTCAGCTAGCGGGAGCCATGAGCAGTTCTTC.

The table lists this clonotype with many counts. J is TRBJ1-5 and V is TRBV30, with 7 bases matching TRBD1. Germline assignment: CDR1 GTSNPN and CDR2 SVGIG (reference sequence). The junction had 18 bases not matched to a gene; V was cut back by 0 bases and J by 1 base. The CDR3 runs to 20 residues. This CDR3 is CAWSVRLRGQLGYSNQPQHF. The CDR3 DNA sequence: TGTGCCTGGAGTGTACGGCTCCGGGGACAGTTGGGATACAGCAATCAGCCCCAGCATTTT. Looking up the rest from reference TRBV30 and TRBJ1-5 gives the full variable domain: SQTIHQWPATLVQPVGSPLSLECTVEGTSNPNLYWYRQAAGRGLQLLFYSVGIGQISSEVPQNLSASRPQDRQFILSSKKLLLSDSGFYLCAWSVRLRGQLGYSNQPQHFGDGTRLSIL.

This clonotype was detected once. V is TRBV29-1 and J is TRBJ2-1; no reliable D call. The CDR3 has 14 residues. Germline CDR1 SQVTM, CDR2 ANQGSEA. Deletions cut 7 bases from V and 0 bases from J, with 13 bases between. For the CDR3, the DNA is TGCAGCGCCGCACGATTTAGCTCCTACAATGAGCAGTTCTTC. It yields the protein CSAARFSSYNEQFF.

This clonotype occurred a few times. This chain uses TRBV7-3 with TRBJ2-6; possible D gene TRBD1, 6 bases. CDR3 length: 16 residues. V was pared by 10 bases and J by 4 bases, with 20 bases between. Germline CDR1 reads SGHTA; CDR2 reads FQGTGA. CDR3 residues: CATAEQGFSGANVLTF. The DNA of the CDR3 is TGTGCCACGGCGGAGCAGGGGTTCTCCGGGGCCAACGTCCTGACTTTC.

Remarks on this clonotype: A read error may be the cause here, since a much bigger clone is one base away. The CDR3: CSGGAGLNQPQHF. The CDR3 DNA reads TGCTCGGGGGGGGCAGGCCTTAATCAGCCCCAGCATTTT. The chain links TRBV20-1 to TRBJ1-5; possibly TRBD1 for D (6 bases). The CDR3 is 13 residues long. Looked up from germline, CDR1 is DFQATT and CDR2 is SNEGSKA (reference sequence).

This clonotype was seen repeatedly, ten times or more. This rearrangement joins TRBV7-9 to TRBJ2-2; 8 nucleotides line up with TRBD1. Trimming at V came to 8 bases and at J to 7 bases, leaving 12 bases not matched to a gene. Looked up from germline, CDR1 is SEHNR and CDR2 is FQNEAQ (reference sequence). The CDR3 is 15 residues long. CDR3 region: CASRAGTGSGGELFF. The CDR3 DNA follows: TGTGCCAGCCGTGCCGGGACAGGTTCGGGCGGGGAGCTGTTTTTT. Based on the CDR3 plus reference TRBV7-9 and TRBJ2-2, the full variable domain is DTGVSQNPRHKITKRGQNVTFRCDPISEHNRLYWYRQTLGQGPEFLTYFQNEAQLEKSRLLSDRFSAERPKGSFSTLEIQRTEQGDSAMYLCASRAGTGSGGELFFGEGSRLTVL.

The V and J genes are TRBV5-1 and TRBJ2-1, with TRBD2 identical over 11 bases. The CDR3 extends over 15 amino acids. Germline CDR1 SGHRS, CDR2 YFSETQ. V lost 4 bases to trimming and J lost 9 bases; unmatched junction nucleotides: 9. For the CDR3, the DNA is TGCGCCAGCAGCAACTCCGGGACTAGCGGCGGTGAGCAGTTCTTC. It encodes CASSNSGTSGGEQFF.

This clonotype turned up a few times. V gene TRBV12-3 or TRBV12-4 combines with J gene TRBJ2-1, with TRBD1 identical over 10 bases. The CDR3 length is 15 residues. V lost 6 bases and J lost 5; bases outside the gene matches: 7. The CDR3 spells CASRSGTGANNEQFF. DNA of the CDR3: TGTGCCAGCAGATCCGGGACAGGGGCTAACAATGAGCAGTTCTTC.

This clonotype was recorded at least ten times. This rearrangement joins TRBV20-1 to TRBJ1-1; no firm D call. Trimming left V 3 bases short and J 7 bases short, with 9 bases between. The CDR3 loop spans 11 amino acids. CDR1 and CDR2 from the germline V gene are DFQATT and SNEGSKA (reference sequence). The CDR3 reads CSASRIGEAFF. The CDR3 bases are TGCAGTGCTAGTAGGATTGGTGAAGCTTTCTTT.

This clonotype has ten or more counts. This sequence joins TRBV5-1 and TRBJ2-1; D ambiguous. V was shortened by 1 base and J by 5 bases, with 16 bases between the two germline ends. Germline V CDR1 and CDR2: SGHRS, YFSETQ. The CDR3 loop spans 16 amino acids. The CDR3 reads CASSLMKSRGNNEQFF. CDR3 nucleotide sequence: TGCGCCAGCAGCTTGATGAAAAGTCGAGGTAACAATGAGCAGTTCTTC.

J is TRBJ1-5 and V is TRBV5-1; a possible D gene is TRBD1 (5 bases). This CDR3 has 14 residues. Germline CDR1 reads SGHRS; CDR2 reads YFSETQ. Trimming took 4 bases from V and 7 from J, leaving 15 bases between them. The CDR3 DNA is TGCGCCAGCAGCGGGAATCAGGGAGGGCAGCCCCAGCATTTT. It translates to CASSGNQGGQPQHF.

With regard to this clonotype: It may be a read error: a sequence one base away is much more abundant. Likely a read error: the CDR3 ends without its conserved phenylalanine or tryptophan. The chain couples TRBV29-1 to TRBJ2-2; D remains ambiguous. The CDR3 loop spans 11 amino acids. Germline V CDR1 and CDR2: SQVTM, ANQGSEA. Between the trimmed V and J ends, which lost 5 bases and 3 bases, there was a span of 4 bases. The CDR3 is CSVSDTGELFL. CDR3 bases: TGCAGCGTTTCGGACACCGGGGAGCTGTTTCTT.

The V and J genes are TRBV20-1 and TRBJ2-1, with TRBD2 identical over 11 bases. The CDR3 totals 15 residues. V lost 0 bases to trimming and J lost 5 bases; unmatched junction nucleotides: 3. The germline V gene encodes CDR1 DFQATT and CDR2 SNEGSKA (reference sequence). CDR3 coding DNA: TGCAGTGCTAGAGATACTAGCGGGAGCCACAATGAGCAGTTCTTC. Translating gives CSARDTSGSHNEQFF.

The J gene is TRBJ1-5, the V gene TRBV28; the D gene is possibly TRBD1 (5 bases). Germline V gene lookup returns CDR1 MDHEN and CDR2 SYDVKM. The CDR3 loop spans 14 amino acids. Deletions cut 4 bases from V and 7 bases from J, with 14 bases between. CDR3 nucleotide sequence: TGTGCCAGCAGTTCCCCCCAGGGCGTCCAGCCCCAGCATTTT. It yields the protein CASSSPQGVQPQHF.